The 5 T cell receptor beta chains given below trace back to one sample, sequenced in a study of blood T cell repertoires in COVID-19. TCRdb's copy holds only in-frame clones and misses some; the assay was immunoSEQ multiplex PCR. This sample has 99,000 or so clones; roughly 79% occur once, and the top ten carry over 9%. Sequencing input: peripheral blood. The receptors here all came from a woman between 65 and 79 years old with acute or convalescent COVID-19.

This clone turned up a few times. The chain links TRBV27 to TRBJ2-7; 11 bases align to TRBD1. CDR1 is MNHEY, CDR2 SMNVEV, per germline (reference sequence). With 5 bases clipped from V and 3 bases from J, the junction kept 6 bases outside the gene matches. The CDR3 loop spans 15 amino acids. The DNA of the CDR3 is TGTGCCAGCAGTCCCCGGACAGGGGGCGTCTACGAGCAGTACTTC. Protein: CASSPRTGGVYEQYF.

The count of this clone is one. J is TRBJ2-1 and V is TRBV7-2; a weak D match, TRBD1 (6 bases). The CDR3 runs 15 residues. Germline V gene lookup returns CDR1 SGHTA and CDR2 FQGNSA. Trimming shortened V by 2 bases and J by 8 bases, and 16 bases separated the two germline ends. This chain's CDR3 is CASSLLQGMLDEQFF. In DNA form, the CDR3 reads TGTGCCAGCAGCTTACTACAGGGCATGTTGGATGAGCAGTTCTTC.

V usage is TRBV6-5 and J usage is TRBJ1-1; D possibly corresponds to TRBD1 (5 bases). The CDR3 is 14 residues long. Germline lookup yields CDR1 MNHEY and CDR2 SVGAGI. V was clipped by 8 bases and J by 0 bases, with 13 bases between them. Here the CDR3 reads CASLKQALNTEAFF. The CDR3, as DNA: TGTGCCAGCCTTAAACAGGCTTTGAACACTGAAGCTTTCTTT.

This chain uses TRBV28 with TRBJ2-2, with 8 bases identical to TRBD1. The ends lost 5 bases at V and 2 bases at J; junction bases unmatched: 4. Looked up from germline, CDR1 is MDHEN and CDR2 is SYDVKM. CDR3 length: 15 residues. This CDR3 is CASSRDRGNTGELFF. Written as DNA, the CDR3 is TGTGCCAGCAGTCGAGACAGGGGAAACACCGGGGAGCTGTTTTTT. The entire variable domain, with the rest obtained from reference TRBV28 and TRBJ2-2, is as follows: DVKVTQSSRYLVKRTGEKVFLECVQDMDHENMFWYRQDPGLGLRLIYFSYDVKMKEKGDIPEGYSVSREKKERFSLILESASTNQTSMYLCASSRDRGNTGELFFGEGSRLTVL.

CDR3 in amino acids: CASSLGQGYTEAFF. The CDR3 bases are TGCGCCAGCAGCTTAGGGCAGGGTTACACTGAAGCTTTCTTT. The chain combines TRBV5-1 with TRBJ1-1; D perhaps matches TRBD1 (5 bases). This CDR3 has 14 residues. The V end lost 2 bases, the J end lost 3 bases, and 11 bases lay between the germline ends. Germline V gene sequence: CDR1 SGHRS, CDR2 YFSETQ.